The 9 T cell receptor beta chains below all came from one sample that was sequenced in a study of T cell responses to AZD1222 COVID-19 vaccine. Measured with immunoSEQ multiplex PCR; TCRdb has only the in-frame clones, and not every one. Of approximately 300,000 clones listed, almost 95% were seen once; the top ten hold around 0.57%. Sequenced material: peripheral blood, taken 28 days after the second AZD1222 dose. The receptors here all came from an adult who received the AZD1222 COVID-19 vaccine.

The chain uses TRBV28 and TRBJ2-7; tentatively, D is TRBD1 (5 bases). The CDR3 is 14 residues long. The V end was cut by 4 bases, the J end by 1 base, with 11 bases between. The germline CDR1 and CDR2 sequences are MDHEN and SYDVKM. CDR3 loop: CASSYPGHSYEQYF. The CDR3, as DNA: TGTGCCAGCAGTTACCCTGGACATTCCTACGAGCAGTACTTC.

The chain is built from TRBV18 and TRBJ2-1; 10 bases align to TRBD2. The J segment lost 6 bases and the V segment lost 3 bases, leaving 5 bases of the junction unmatched. Germline V gene lookup returns CDR1 KGHSH and CDR2 LQKENI. This CDR3 spans 15 amino acids. CDR3 nucleotides: TGTGCCAGCTCACCTGGGCTAGCGGGAGTCAATGAGCAGTTCTTC. It specifies CASSPGLAGVNEQFF.

V usage is TRBV10-3 and J usage is TRBJ2-7; TRBD1 might be the D (6 bases). CDR1 and CDR2 from the germline V gene are ENHRY and SYGVKD. Trimming removed 0 bases from V and 2 bases from J, with 11 bases in between. This CDR3 is 15 amino acids long. CDR3 DNA sequence: TGTGCCATCAGTGAGTCTACGAACAGGGCCTACGAGCAGTACTTC. Its protein is CAISESTNRAYEQYF.

V gene TRBV27 combines with J gene TRBJ1-1; 12 bases line up with TRBD1. The CDR3 sequence is 14 residues long. The germline V gene encodes CDR1 MNHEY and CDR2 SMNVEV (reference sequence). The V and J ends lost 5 bases and 9 bases, in that order; junction bases with no gene match: 7. The CDR3 nucleotides read TGTGCCAGCAGTCCAGGGACAGGGGGCAGGAAAGCTTTCTTT. Its protein product is CASSPGTGGRKAFF.

This clone was seen more than once but under ten times. The gene calls are TRBV9 and TRBJ2-2, with D possibly being TRBD2 (5 bases). This CDR3 has 16 amino acids. Germline V gene sequence: CDR1 SGDLS, CDR2 YYNGEE. V was shortened by 0 bases and J by 4 bases, with 13 bases between the two germline ends. The CDR3, as DNA: TGTGCCAGCAGCGTAGTGGGGAGTTCAGGCACCGGGGAGCTGTTTTTT. It specifies CASSVVGSSGTGELFF.

The chain joins TRBV6-4 to TRBJ1-3, with TRBD1 identical over 10 bases. CDR3 length equals 22 residues. Germline trimming cut 0 bases from V and 0 bases from J; bases unmatched to any gene: 17. Germline V lookup: CDR1 MRHNA, CDR2 SNTAGT. The CDR3 is CASSDSKASSGTGASSGNTIYF. The CDR3 DNA sequence: TGTGCCAGCAGTGACTCAAAGGCCTCCTCGGGGACAGGGGCATCCTCTGGAAACACCATATATTTT.

V gene TRBV28 combines with J gene TRBJ2-7, with D possibly called TRBD1 or TRBD2 (5 bases each). From germline, CDR1 is MDHEN and CDR2 SYDVKM. CDR3 length: 12 amino acids. The V gene lost 1 base and the J gene lost 6 bases, with 7 bases spanning the gap. The CDR3 DNA reads as TGTGCCAGCAGTTTATCAGGGAGCGAGCAGTACTTC. As protein: CASSLSGSEQYF.

The chain carries TRBV9 and TRBJ2-7, with TRBD1 identical over 8 bases. From germline, CDR1 is SGDLS and CDR2 YYNGEE. CDR3 length: 13 residues. With 4 bases clipped from V and 6 bases from J, the junction kept 6 bases outside the gene matches. Here the CDR3 reads CASSPLDRGEQYF. The CDR3 DNA reads as TGTGCCAGCAGCCCACTCGACAGGGGCGAGCAGTACTTC.

V gene TRBV27 combines with J gene TRBJ2-7; TRBD1 agrees at 11 bases. V dropped 1 base and J dropped 6; count of bases not matched to a gene: 5. Germline CDR1 reads MNHEY; CDR2 reads SMNVEV (reference sequence). The CDR3 is made up of 15 amino acids. CDR3 amino acids: CASSLFPGTGGEQYF. The CDR3 coding sequence is TGTGCCAGCAGTTTATTCCCCGGGACAGGGGGCGAGCAGTACTTC.